This T cell receptor (beta chain) came from a study of cytomegalovirus exposure and HLA in healthy donors. Method: immunoSEQ multiplex PCR; TCRdb's copy keeps in-frame clones and lacks some. Found here are 100,000 or so clones, about 85% of them singletons; the top ten hold roughly 4%. From germline, CDR1 is SGHVS and CDR2 FQNEAQ. Trimming removed 1 base at V and 5 bases at J, with 15 bases between. The CDR3 is 16 residues long. The V call is TRBV7-8, the J call TRBJ2-1, with D perhaps matching TRBD1 (6 bases). The origin of this receptor is a woman aged 18-29 years in good health and CMV-seropositive. The sample comprised PBMCs. The CDR3 protein is CASSLGYRASDNEQFF. DNA for the CDR3: TGTGCCAGCAGCTTAGGGTACAGGGCTTCAGACAATGAGCAGTTCTTC.